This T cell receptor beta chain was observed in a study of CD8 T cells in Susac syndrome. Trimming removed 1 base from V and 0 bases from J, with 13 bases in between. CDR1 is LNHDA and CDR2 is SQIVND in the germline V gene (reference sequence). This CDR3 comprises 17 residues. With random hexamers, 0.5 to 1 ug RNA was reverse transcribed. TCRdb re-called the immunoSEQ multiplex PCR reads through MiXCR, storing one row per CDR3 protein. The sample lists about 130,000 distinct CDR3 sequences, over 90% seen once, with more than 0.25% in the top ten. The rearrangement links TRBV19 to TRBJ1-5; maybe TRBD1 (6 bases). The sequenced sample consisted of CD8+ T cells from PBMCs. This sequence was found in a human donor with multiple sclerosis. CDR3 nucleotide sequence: TGTGCCAGTAGTATAGGGGGGCGAGGGTATAGCAATCAGCCCCAGCATTTT. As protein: CASSIGGRGYSNQPQHF.